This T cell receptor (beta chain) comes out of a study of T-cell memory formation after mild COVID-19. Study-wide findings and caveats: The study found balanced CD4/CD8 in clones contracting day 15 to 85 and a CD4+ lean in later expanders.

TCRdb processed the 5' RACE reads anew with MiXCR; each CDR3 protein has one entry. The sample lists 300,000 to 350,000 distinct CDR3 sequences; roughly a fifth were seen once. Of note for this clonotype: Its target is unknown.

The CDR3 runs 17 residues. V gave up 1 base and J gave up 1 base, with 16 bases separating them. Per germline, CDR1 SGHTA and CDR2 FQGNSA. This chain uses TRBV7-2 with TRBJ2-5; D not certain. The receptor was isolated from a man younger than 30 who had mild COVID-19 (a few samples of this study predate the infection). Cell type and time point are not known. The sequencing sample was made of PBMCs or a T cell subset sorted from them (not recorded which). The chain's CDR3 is CASSLGYSGLLQETQYF. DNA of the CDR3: TGTGCCAGCAGCTTAGGGTATAGTGGCTTACTCCAAGAGACCCAGTACTTC.